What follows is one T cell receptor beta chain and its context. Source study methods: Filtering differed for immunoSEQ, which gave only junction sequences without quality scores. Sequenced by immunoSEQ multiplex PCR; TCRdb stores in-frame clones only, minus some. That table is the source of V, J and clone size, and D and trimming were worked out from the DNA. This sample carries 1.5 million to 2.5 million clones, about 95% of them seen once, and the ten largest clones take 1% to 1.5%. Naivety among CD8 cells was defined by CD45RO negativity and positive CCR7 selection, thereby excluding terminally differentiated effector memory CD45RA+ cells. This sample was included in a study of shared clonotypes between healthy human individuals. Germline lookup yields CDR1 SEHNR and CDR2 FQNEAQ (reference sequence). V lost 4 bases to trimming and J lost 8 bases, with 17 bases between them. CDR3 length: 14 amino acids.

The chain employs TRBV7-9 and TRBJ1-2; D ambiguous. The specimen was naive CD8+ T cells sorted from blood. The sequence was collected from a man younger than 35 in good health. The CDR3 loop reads CASSSGGPLDGYTF. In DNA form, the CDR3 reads TGTGCCAGCAGCTCGGGAGGGCCCTTGGACGGCTACACCTTC.